This T cell receptor beta chain was sequenced for a study of breast tumors, draining lymph nodes, adjacent tissues. The lymph nodes were axillary draining lymph nodes from breast cancer patients. The CDR3 spans 14 residues. Between the trimmed V and J ends, which lost 3 bases and 4 bases, there was a span of 12 bases. Germline-derived CDR1 and CDR2 are MDHEN and SYDVKM. TCRdb passed the multiplex PCR reads through MiXCR, listing each CDR3 protein once. The table includes around 140,000 distinct CDR3 sequences, about a fifth detected once. The sequenced sample consisted of axillary lymph node tissue. The source is a female donor with breast cancer. Some clones in this sample may be carry-over from other donors' samples. V usage is TRBV28 and J usage is TRBJ1-2; D ambiguous. Written as DNA, the CDR3 is TGTGCCAGCAGTTTTGATACAGTTGCCTATGGCTACACCTTC. Residues: CASSFDTVAYGYTF.